These 2 T cell receptor beta chains were sequenced from one sample in a study of T cells expressing NK-cell markers. TCRdb reprocessed the 5' RACE reads and stores each CDR3 protein as one record, lacking DNA. In all, the sample yields some 150,000 distinct CDR3 sequences. Sequenced: blood T cells: a sorted CD56 or NKG2C T cell subset, CD4+ or CD8+ T cells, or bulk PBMC T cells (not recorded which). The receptors shown here come from a young man in good health.

The rearrangement uses TRBV5-1 and TRBJ2-3; the TCRdb call, TRBD2, lacks DNA for checking. This CDR3 region has 13 residues. From germline, CDR1 is SGHRS and CDR2 YFSETQ. The CDR3 loop reads CASAGGPSDTQYF.

The chain is built from TRBV9 and TRBJ1-3. The CDR3 contains 16 residues. The V gene's germline CDR1 is SGDLS and CDR2 YYNGEE. CDR3 sequence reads: CASSVSRRDSGNTIYF.